This T cell receptor beta chain was documented in a study of beta chain features in type 1 diabetes. This clone was counted between two and nine times. No antigen is known for it. This CDR3 is 17 amino acids long. V was clipped by 6 bases and J by 0 bases, with 23 bases between them. Germline V CDR1 and CDR2: SQVTM, ANQGSEA. The investigators reverse transcribed all of the isolated RNA, so they sequenced expressed TCRB transcripts. This table comes from immunoSEQ multiplex PCR, and its TCRdb copy is limited to in-frame clones, with some not included. The table includes about 340,000 clones, about 13% detected once. Study conclusions and caveats: TCRB CDR3s from Type 1 diabetes patients were moderately but significantly shorter in all four CD4+ subsets.

A sort by CD45RO/CCR7/CD25/CD127/CD95/CD27 yielded CD4+ naive, central memory, regulatory and stem cell-like memory cells. The sequenced material came from naive CD4+ T cells from blood. This clonotype was sampled from a woman aged 18-30 years with type 1 diabetes. The chain carries TRBV29-1 and TRBJ1-2, with D possibly TRBD1 on 6 matching bases. CDR3 region: CSVPTTGKVSANYGYTF. The DNA of the CDR3 is TGCAGCGTACCGACCACAGGGAAGGTCTCTGCTAACTATGGCTACACCTTC. The whole variable domain, filled in from reference TRBV29-1 and TRBJ1-2, reads SAVISQKPSRDICQRGTSLTIQCQVDSQVTMMFWYRQQPGQSLTLIATANQGSEATYESGFVIDKFPISRPNLTFSTLTVSNMSPEDSSIYLCSVPTTGKVSANYGYTFGSGTRLTVV.